Listed here is a single T cell receptor (beta chain). This sequence may be a read error, since a much larger clone differs from it by one base. These data originate in a study of T cells in Graves' hyperthyroidism and ophthalmopathy. This CDR3 is 13 amino acids long. Trimming shortened V by 5 bases and J by 8 bases, and 16 bases separated the two germline ends. The germline V gene has CDR1 SGHVS and CDR2 FQNEAQ. Amplification yielded TCR beta CDR3 regions, with RNA transcripts as the source. With the HTBI primer set, the TCR CDR3 went through a first round of RT-PCR. TCRdb reprocessed the multiplex PCR reads via MiXCR and lists one record per CDR3 protein. The repertoire holds a few hundred thousand distinct CDR3 sequences, under 60% seen once, with roughly 8.2% in the top ten.

V and J are TRBV7-8 and TRBJ2-7; D possibly matches TRBD1 or TRBD2 (6 bases each). This clonotype was obtained from a woman younger than 30 with Graves' hyperthyroidism. Material: peripheral blood or thyroid tissue (not recorded which). The CDR3 loop reads CASSQDRGPKQYF. The CDR3 nucleotides are TGTGCCAGCAGCCAAGATCGGGGGCCCAAGCAGTACTTC.